The 14 T cell receptor beta chains below come from one sample, sequenced in a study of blood T cell repertoires in COVID-19. Profiling relied on immunoSEQ multiplex PCR, and the TCRdb table lists in-frame clones only, not all of them. Of roughly 150,000 clones in the sample, approximately 86% were seen once. The specimen was PBMCs or T cells enriched from blood (not recorded which). The source of these receptors is a woman aged 40-49 years who had recovered from COVID-19.

V and J are TRBV3-1 (or the pseudogene TRBV3-2) and TRBJ1-6; D might be TRBD1 (5 bases). The CDR3 contains 13 residues. The germline V and J ends were trimmed by 0 bases and 8 bases, with 5 bases remaining between them. Germline V gene lookup returns CDR1 LGHDT and CDR2 YNNKEL (reference sequence). In DNA form, the CDR3 reads TGTGCCAGCAGCCAAGACAGGGATTCACCCCTCCACTTT. Amino acids: CASSQDRDSPLHF.

This clone was recorded only once. The gene calls are TRBV18 and TRBJ2-1; TRBD1 matches at 9 bases. The CDR3 has 17 residues. In germline, CDR1 is KGHSH, CDR2 LQKENI. The trim removed 1 base at V and 6 bases at J, leaving 10 bases unmatched. CDR3 region: CASSPRVGGTGINEQFF. CDR3 sequence (DNA): TGTGCCAGCTCACCACGGGTCGGGGGGACAGGGATCAATGAGCAGTTCTTC.

This clone occurred a few times. J is TRBJ1-1 and V is TRBV30; unclear D gene. Trimming cost V 2 bases and J 7 bases, with 14 bases left between them. This CDR3 has 13 amino acids. The germline CDR1 and CDR2 sequences are GTSNPN and SVGIG (reference sequence). CDR3 bases: TGTGCCTGGAGTCCTCCCCAGGTCATTGAAGCTTTCTTT. Protein: CAWSPPQVIEAFF.

V is TRBV7-6 and J is TRBJ1-6, with D unclear. V was cut by 1 base and J by 0 bases, with 4 bases left in between. CDR1 and CDR2 (germline): SGHVS, FNYEAQ. This CDR3 spans 15 amino acids. The DNA for the CDR3 is TGTGCCAGCAGCTTAGACAGCTCCTATAATTCACCCCTCCACTTT. Translated: CASSLDSSYNSPLHF.

CDR3 region: CASTREQTYEQYF. The CDR3 region has the DNA TGTGCCAGCACGAGGGAACAAACCTACGAGCAGTACTTC. V is TRBV6-5 and J is TRBJ2-7; weak D call: TRBD2 (5 bases). Trimming took 7 bases from V and 2 from J, leaving 12 bases between them. The length of the CDR3 is 13 residues. The V gene's germline CDR1 is MNHEY and CDR2 SVGAGI.

This clone showed up just a few times. The V gene is TRBV29-1, the J gene TRBJ2-7; TRBD2 agrees at 12 bases. The CDR3 is 17 amino acids. V lost 6 bases, J lost 1 base, and 13 bases stayed unmatched. Germline lookup yields CDR1 SQVTM and CDR2 ANQGSEA. The CDR3 bases are TGCAGCGTCGCCGGACTAGCGGGGTCTAGAACTTCCTACGAGCAGTACTTC. Residues: CSVAGLAGSRTSYEQYF.

V and J are TRBV11-2 and TRBJ1-2; D uncertain. Germline lookup yields CDR1 SGHAT and CDR2 FQNNGV. V was shortened by 1 base and J by 0 bases, with 6 bases between the two germline ends. The CDR3 length is 14 residues. The CDR3: CASSLAVPNYGYTF. Here the CDR3 DNA reads TGTGCCAGCAGCTTAGCTGTCCCTAACTATGGCTACACCTTC.

This clone was observed a single time. The V gene is TRBV7-8, the J gene TRBJ2-4; D unresolved. This CDR3 has 15 residues. The V end lost 3 bases, the J end lost 0 bases, and 9 bases lay between the germline ends. Germline CDR1 and CDR2: SGHVS and FQNEAQ. The CDR3 bases are TGTGCCAGCAGCTTGAGTTCTGGAGCCAAAAACATTCAGTACTTC. Translating gives CASSLSSGAKNIQYF.

The chain links TRBV7-9 to TRBJ2-1; 8 positions match TRBD1. Germline V gives CDR1 SEHNR, CDR2 FQNEAQ (reference sequence). CDR3 length: 15 amino acids. V lost 1 base to trimming and J lost 4 bases; unmatched junction nucleotides: 3. Written as DNA, the CDR3 is TGTGCCAGCAGCTTAGGGACAGGGTATTACAATGAGCAGTTCTTC. Translation: CASSLGTGYYNEQFF.

This chain connects TRBV11-3 to TRBJ2-1, with 9 bases fitting TRBD2. The CDR3 loop spans 15 amino acids. J gave up 8 bases and V 1 base, and 6 bases lay outside the gene matches. Germline assignment: CDR1 SGHNT and CDR2 YENEEA. The CDR3 sequence is CASSLASGNAYEQFF. The CDR3 nucleotides are TGTGCCAGCAGCTTAGCTAGCGGGAACGCCTATGAGCAGTTCTTC. The variable domain in full, with the rest retrieved from reference TRBV11-3 and TRBJ2-1, is EAGVVQSPRYKIIEKKQPVAFWCNPISGHNTLYWYLQNLGQGPELLIRYENEEAVDDSQLPKDRFSAERLKGVDSTLKIQPAELGDSAVYLCASSLASGNAYEQFFGPGTRLTVL.

CDR3 sequence (DNA): TGTGCCAGCAGCTCAGGGCCTAATCTGGGGTACACTGAAGCTTTCTTT. Protein product: CASSSGPNLGYTEAFF. The V and J genes are TRBV5-6 and TRBJ1-1; possible D gene TRBD1, 5 bases. The germline CDR1 and CDR2 sequences are SGHDT and YYEEEE. The CDR3 sequence is 16 residues long. V dropped 3 bases and J dropped 3 bases, with 18 bases sitting between them.

This clone was found a few times. The chain employs TRBV18 and TRBJ1-6; 7 bases align to TRBD1. There are 14 residues in the CDR3. The germline V gene has CDR1 KGHSH and CDR2 LQKENI. The V gene end was trimmed by 4 bases and the J gene end by 5 bases; junction bases not matched to a gene: 2. The CDR3 is CASSRGQNNSPLHF. In DNA form, the CDR3 reads TGTGCCAGCTCACGGGGACAGAATAATTCACCCCTCCACTTT.

The chain couples TRBV12-3 or TRBV12-4 to TRBJ1-1; 7 positions match TRBD1. V was pared by 4 bases and J by 5 bases, with 4 bases of the junction left unmatched. The CDR3 consists of 13 residues. CDR3 DNA: TGTGCCAGCAGTTGGGAACAGGGGACTGAAGCTTTCTTT. Encoded protein: CASSWEQGTEAFF.

The chain is built from TRBV7-6 and TRBJ2-1, with TRBD2 matching 12 bases. Losses at the gene ends were 1 base for V and 7 bases for J; bases not matched to a gene: 5. The CDR3 has 16 amino acids. Germline loops: CDR1 SGHVS, CDR2 FNYEAQ. The CDR3 nucleotides are TGTGCCAGCAGCTTAGGGGCTAGCGGGGGGGTAAATGAGCAGTTCTTC. Its protein product is CASSLGASGGVNEQFF.